These 15 T cell receptor beta chains originate from one sample sequenced in a study of blood T cell repertoires in COVID-19 (dated by TCRdb to about 2020). Library method: the immunoSEQ multiplex PCR assay. In TCRdb, the immuneACCESS table is reduced to in-frame sequences with V and J assigned. These tables do not hold every clone; where another copy was compared, an unresolved V gene accounts for under half, and the others remain unexplained. Counted in this sample were about 120,000 clones; around 87% of them appeared once. The ten largest clones capture 7% to 9% of the sample. The specimen was peripheral blood. These receptors all stem from a human donor in a cohort sampled during active COVID-19.

The J gene is TRBJ1-5, the V gene TRBV7-9; unclear D gene. CDR1 and CDR2 (germline): SEHNR, FQNEAQ (reference sequence). The CDR3 has 13 amino acids. V lost 1 base, J lost 9 bases, and 10 bases lay in between. CDR3 amino acids: CASSLGGIGPQHF. CDR3 sequence (DNA): TGTGCCAGCAGCTTAGGCGGAATCGGGCCCCAGCATTTT.

The chain recombines TRBV7-3 with TRBJ2-1; 13 positions agree with TRBD2. The germline V gene encodes CDR1 SGHTA and CDR2 FQGTGA. The CDR3 loop spans 16 amino acids. After removal of 4 bases from V and 7 bases from J, the junction contained 7 bases not matched to a gene. The CDR3 DNA sequence: TGTGCCAGCAGCTCAAAACTAGCGGGGGGGCCGAATGAGCAGTTCTTC. Encoded protein: CASSSKLAGGPNEQFF.

V and J are TRBV2 and TRBJ2-7; D remains ambiguous. V was pared by 10 bases and J by 4 bases, with 14 bases between. The CDR3 is 12 amino acids. Germline values: CDR1 SNHLY, CDR2 FYNNEI. This CDR3 reads CATRRDTYEQYF. CDR3 bases: TGTGCCACCCGGCGTGACACTTACGAGCAGTACTTC.

The CDR3 protein is CATSDFRGGYGYTF. For the CDR3, the DNA is TGTGCCACCAGTGATTTTCGGGGGGGCTATGGCTACACCTTC. This chain links TRBV24-1 with TRBJ1-2; D is possibly TRBD1 (5 bases). In germline, CDR1 is KGHDR, CDR2 SFDVKD. This CDR3 is built from 14 residues. The V and J ends lost 1 base and 4 bases respectively, with 9 bases between them.

The rearrangement links TRBV4-2 to TRBJ1-3, with 8 bases fitting TRBD1. The junction had 6 bases not matched to a gene; V was cut back by 4 bases and J by 1 base. Germline-derived CDR1 and CDR2 are LGHNA and YNFKEQ. This CDR3 is 16 amino acids long. Here the CDR3 DNA reads TGTGCCAGCAGCCGGAGGACAGGGATGTCTGGAAACACCATATATTTT. It is translated as CASSRRTGMSGNTIYF.

DNA of the CDR3: TGTGCCAGCAGTGCCGACAGTTACACTGAAGCTTTCTTT. It specifies CASSADSYTEAFF. The V and J genes are TRBV6-4 and TRBJ1-1; D perhaps matches TRBD1 (5 bases). Trimming took 4 bases from V and 3 from J, leaving 9 bases between them. The germline CDR1 and CDR2 sequences are MRHNA and SNTAGT. This CDR3 is 13 amino acids long.

The chain joins TRBV15 to TRBJ2-5, with D perhaps matching TRBD1 (6 bases). Germline values: CDR1 LNHNV, CDR2 YYDKDF (reference sequence). This CDR3 region has 14 residues. V was pared by 3 bases and J by 6 bases, with 14 bases between. The CDR3 loop reads CATSSYRALKTQYF. The CDR3 DNA is TGTGCCACCAGCAGCTACAGGGCCTTGAAGACCCAGTACTTC.

This clone was observed once. The chain couples TRBV5-1 to TRBJ1-5, with D hard to call. Germline CDR1 SGHRS, CDR2 YFSETQ. The CDR3 sequence is 15 residues long. V was clipped by 2 bases and J by 2 bases, with 11 bases between them. The DNA of the CDR3 is TGCGCCAGCAGCTTCGGACTGCCGGGCAATCAGCCCCAGCATTTT. Its protein is CASSFGLPGNQPQHF.

The sample holds a few counts of this clone. The chain has TRBV15 and TRBJ2-7; D gene uncertain. This CDR3 has 14 residues. Trimming removed 3 bases at V and 4 bases at J, with 13 bases between. Per the germline V gene, CDR1 is LNHNV and CDR2 is YYDKDF (reference sequence). The CDR3 protein is CATSSTRLVYEQYF. CDR3 bases: TGTGCCACCAGCAGTACGAGACTGGTATACGAGCAGTACTTC.

The DNA of the CDR3 is TGTGCCAGCAGACCACAGGGTTCTCTCTCAAATCAGCCCCAGCATTTT. It encodes CASRPQGSLSNQPQHF. This chain uses TRBV7-9 with TRBJ1-5, with a possible D match to TRBD1 (6 bases). V shed 6 bases and J shed 4 bases, with 19 bases lying between them. The CDR3 spans 16 residues. Germline V CDR1 and CDR2: SEHNR, FQNEAQ (reference sequence).

V usage is TRBV7-9 and J usage is TRBJ2-1; TRBD1 agrees at 7 bases. There are 15 residues in the CDR3. In germline, CDR1 is SEHNR, CDR2 FQNEAQ (reference sequence). Unmatched junction bases numbered 4, after V lost 5 bases and J lost 0 bases. The CDR3 region is CASSGDRPSYNEQFF. The CDR3 DNA is TGTGCCAGCAGCGGGGACAGACCCTCCTACAATGAGCAGTTCTTC.

J is TRBJ1-5 and V is TRBV20-1; no firm D call. CDR3 length: 13 residues. CDR1 is DFQATT and CDR2 is SNEGSKA in the germline V gene (reference sequence). V shed 3 bases and J shed 5 bases, with 11 bases lying between them. Here the CDR3 DNA reads TGCAGTGCTAGTAGAACAGAACATCAGCCCCAGCATTTT. It is translated as CSASRTEHQPQHF.

The rearrangement joins TRBV11-3 to TRBJ2-2; 11 nucleotides agree with TRBD1. The CDR3 is 18 residues long. V was pared by 5 bases and J by 3 bases, with 11 bases of the junction left unmatched. In germline, CDR1 is SGHNT, CDR2 YENEEA. This CDR3 is CASSPGAGQGAHTGELFF. CDR3 sequence (DNA): TGTGCCAGCAGCCCAGGAGCAGGACAGGGGGCCCACACCGGGGAGCTGTTTTTT.

The gene calls are TRBV27 and TRBJ2-7; D possibly corresponds to TRBD2 (6 bases). Germline V gene data show CDR1 as MNHEY and CDR2 as SMNVEV (reference sequence). The CDR3 sequence is 13 residues long. V lost 3 bases, J lost 1 base, and 7 bases lay in between. This CDR3 reads CASSFRGSYEQYF. In DNA form, the CDR3 reads TGTGCCAGCAGTTTTCGGGGGTCCTACGAGCAGTACTTC.

The genes are TRBV14 and TRBJ2-4; D ambiguous. The V end was cut by 3 bases, the J end by 9 bases, with 12 bases between. The V gene's germline CDR1 is SGHDN and CDR2 FVKESK. There are 13 residues in the CDR3. Here the CDR3 reads CASSHTVGVIQYF. In nucleotides, the CDR3 is TGTGCCAGCAGCCACACAGTGGGCGTCATTCAGTACTTC.